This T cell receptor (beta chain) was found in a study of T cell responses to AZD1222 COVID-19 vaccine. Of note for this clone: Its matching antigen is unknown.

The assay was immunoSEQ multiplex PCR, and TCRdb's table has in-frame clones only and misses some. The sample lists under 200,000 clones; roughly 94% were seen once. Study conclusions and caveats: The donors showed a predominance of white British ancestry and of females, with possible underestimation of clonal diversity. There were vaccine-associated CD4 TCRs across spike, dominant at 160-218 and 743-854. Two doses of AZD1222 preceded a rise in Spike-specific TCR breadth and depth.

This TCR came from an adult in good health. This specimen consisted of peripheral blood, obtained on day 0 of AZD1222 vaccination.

Here the CDR3 DNA reads TGTGCCAGTAAGGAGGATGGGACGGTCAATGAGCAGTTCTTC. Translating it yields CASKEDGTVNEQFF. V and J are TRBV19 and TRBJ2-1; either TRBD1 or TRBD2 may fit D (5 bases each). The CDR3 spans 14 residues. The V gene's germline CDR1 is LNHDA and CDR2 SQIVND (reference sequence). Trimming left V 7 bases short and J 6 bases short, with 16 bases between.